The clone carrying this TCR beta chain was seen just once. Method: immunoSEQ multiplex PCR; TCRdb's copy keeps in-frame clones and lacks some. The sample includes roughly 6,100 clones, 80% to 95% of them seen just once. The CDR3 is made up of 15 amino acids. The germline V gene encodes CDR1 SGHTA and CDR2 FQGNSA. V lost 4 bases to trimming and J lost 2 bases, with 14 bases between them. This sample is drawn from a study of blood T cell dynamics during melanoma immunotherapy. As for time point: pre-treatment baseline. This sequence joins TRBV7-2 and TRBJ2-5; D might be TRBD2 (5 bases). The source of this sequence is a human donor with melanoma. The source material was cell-free DNA from blood, sampled from a patient treated with checkpoint blockade. As DNA, the CDR3 is TGTGCCAGCAGCTCGGACGGGATGACACAAGAGACCCAGTACTTC. This codes for CASSSDGMTQETQYF.